This T cell receptor (beta chain) was sequenced in a study of T cells after yellow fever vaccination (dated 2019 in TCRdb). Background for the entire study: Memory subsets (EM, EMRA, CM and Tscm) were sorted on a BD FACS Aria III using CD3, CD45RA, CCR7 and CD95 staining. Bulk PBMC replicates and cell subsets were isolated from blood drawn at multiple timepoints before and after both primary and secondary immunization. The SMART-Seq v4 Ultra Low Input RNA kit was used to prepare libraries from fractions with low cell numbers. Sorting of memory subsets took place on days 0, 15 and 45 and at 18 months after primary vaccination, as well as on days 0, 15 and 45 after the 30-year booster. To follow T-cell clones before and after both primary and booster YFV17D yellow fever vaccination, bulk TCR alpha and beta repertoires underwent longitudinal sequencing. Two healthy male donors, one aged 18 to 29 and one aged 30 to 40 years, made up the cohort.

The treatment or condition label of this sample denotes: live attenuated yellow fever vaccine strain. A standard Ficoll-Paque protocol was used to isolate PBMCs from peripheral blood. For sorted memory subsets, RNA extraction was done with the RNeasy Micro Kit. V is shortened by 2 bases, J by 0 bases, and the region joining them spans 7 bases. The CDR3 starts with the cysteine, ends with the phenylalanine, and has 14 residues. The CDR3 DNA has 42 bases and is translated from base 1. In its sample, this clonotype was seen many times. No per-base quality is available; no much larger clone lies one base away. The sequencer was an Illumina NovaSeq 6000. TCR cDNA was synthesized by 5'RACE template switching, which introduced a universal primer site and unique molecular identifiers. Priming of cDNA synthesis was performed from both the TCR alpha and TCR beta constant segments. Library amplification involved two PCR steps, and the second step added sample barcodes and sequencing adapters. Libraries were sequenced on Illumina HiSeq 2500 (2x100 bp) or NovaSeq (2x150 bp). For the original study's pipeline: MIGEC was used to demultiplex reads and collapse the reads into UMI consensus sequences, and MiXCR was used for V(D)J alignment. Using edgeR on replicate PBMC samples, clonotypes were called vaccine-responding if FDR was below 0.01 and the log2 fold change was above 5 up to day 15. Bulk clonotypes were assigned CD4 or CD8 identity according to which sequenced CD4 or CD8 repertoire held them at higher abundance. To estimate how each clone was distributed across memory phenotypes, clonotype frequencies in memory subsets were weighted by FACS-sorted cell numbers. The raw public reads went through TCRdb reprocessing: fastp at Q25, MiXCR clone calling, in-frame beta chains kept. All rows with the same CDR3 protein become a single entry with the most common DNA and genes. The V and J calls were not made by the authors but by TCRdb's processing. The sample yields over 45,000 distinct CDR3 sequences; approximately 6% were counted once. The ten most abundant clones make up 31% of the sample.

Beyond this particular receptor, the publication reports: The study included only two donors, which limits how far the findings can be generalized. Because abundant contaminating clonotypes from the bulk population could be contained in FACS-sorted repertoires, computational filtering was required. In the sorted memory subsets on day 0, nearly all of the vaccine-responding clonotypes fell below detection. A small share of clonotypes occurred in both CD4 and CD8 compartments, likely arising from convergent recombination. After the booster, most of the clones that had expanded following primary vaccination were detected again (around 95% of CD4 and more than 85% of CD8), which suggests that memory was broadly maintained. Compared with the primary T-cell response, the secondary T-cell response was faster but weaker, reaching its peak on day 5 rather than on day 15.

This receptor was identified in a man in his late teens or twenties who received the YFV17D yellow fever vaccine. The source material was PBMCs, either bulk or a sorted T-cell subset (CD4+, CD8+, memory, or dextramer-sorted; not recorded which), sampled on the day of the yellow fever booster vaccination. The chain is encoded by TRBV12-3 or TRBV12-4 joined to TRBJ1-1; no D gene can be assigned with confidence. The CDR3 sequence is CASSLQPVNTEAFF. The bases are TGTGCCAGCAGTTTACAACCGGTGAACACTGAAGCTTTCTTT.